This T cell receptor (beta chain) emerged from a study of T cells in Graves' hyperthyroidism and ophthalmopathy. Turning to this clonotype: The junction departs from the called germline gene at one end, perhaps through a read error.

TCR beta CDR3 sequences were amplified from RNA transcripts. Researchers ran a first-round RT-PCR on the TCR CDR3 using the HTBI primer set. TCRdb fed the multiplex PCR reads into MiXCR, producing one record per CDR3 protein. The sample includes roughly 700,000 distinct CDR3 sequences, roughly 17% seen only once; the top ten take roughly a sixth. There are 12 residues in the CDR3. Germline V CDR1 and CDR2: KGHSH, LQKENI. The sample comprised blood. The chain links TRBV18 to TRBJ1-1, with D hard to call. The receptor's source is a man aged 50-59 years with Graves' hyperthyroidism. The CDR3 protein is CAGSPPGLVAFF. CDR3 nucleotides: TGTGCCGGCTCACCACCAGGACTGGTAGCTTTCTTT.